This T cell receptor beta chain was identified during a study of control samples from healthy donors and cancer patients. Method: immunoSEQ multiplex PCR; TCRdb's copy keeps in-frame clones and lacks some. The data show some 170,000 clones, with roughly 94% seen just once and approximately 15% held by the top ten. The germline V gene encodes CDR1 MNHNS and CDR2 SASEGT. The V end lost 2 bases, the J end lost 3 bases, and 5 bases lay between the germline ends. This CDR3 contains 13 residues. What was sequenced was PBMCs. This TCR came from a man between 60 and 70 years old with colorectal cancer. This chain joins TRBV6-1 and TRBJ1-5; D uncertain. In DNA, the CDR3 is TGTGCCAGCAGTGAATGGCCCAATCAGCCCCAGCATTTT. This encodes CASSEWPNQPQHF.